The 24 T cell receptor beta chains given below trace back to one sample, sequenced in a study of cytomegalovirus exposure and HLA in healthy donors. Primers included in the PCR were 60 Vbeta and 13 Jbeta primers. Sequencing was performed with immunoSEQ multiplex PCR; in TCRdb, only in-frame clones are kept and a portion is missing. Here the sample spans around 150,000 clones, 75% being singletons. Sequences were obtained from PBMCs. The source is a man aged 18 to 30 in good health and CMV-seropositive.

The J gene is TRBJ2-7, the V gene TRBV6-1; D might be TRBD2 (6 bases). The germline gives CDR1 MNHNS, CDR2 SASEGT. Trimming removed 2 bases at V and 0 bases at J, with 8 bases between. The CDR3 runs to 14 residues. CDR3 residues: CASSEFGSSYEQYF. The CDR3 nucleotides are TGTGCCAGCAGTGAATTCGGGAGCTCCTACGAGCAGTACTTC.

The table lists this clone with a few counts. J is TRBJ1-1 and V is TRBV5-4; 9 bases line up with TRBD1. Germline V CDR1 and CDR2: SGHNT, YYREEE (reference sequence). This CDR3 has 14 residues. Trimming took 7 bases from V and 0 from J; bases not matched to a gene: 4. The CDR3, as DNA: TGTGCCAGCCGGACAGGGGTATTGAACACTGAAGCTTTCTTT. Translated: CASRTGVLNTEAFF.

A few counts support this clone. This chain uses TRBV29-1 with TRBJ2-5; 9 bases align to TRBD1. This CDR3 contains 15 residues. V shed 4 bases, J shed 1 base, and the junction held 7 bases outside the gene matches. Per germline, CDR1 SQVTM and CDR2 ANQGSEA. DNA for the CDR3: TGCAGCGTTGGACCGGGACAGGGCTTCCAAGAGACCCAGTACTTC. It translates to CSVGPGQGFQETQYF.

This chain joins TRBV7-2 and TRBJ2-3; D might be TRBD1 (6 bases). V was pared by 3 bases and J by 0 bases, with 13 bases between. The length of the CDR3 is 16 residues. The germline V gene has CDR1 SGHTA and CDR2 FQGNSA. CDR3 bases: TGTGCCAGCAGCTTTAGAATTAGGGGGAGCACAGATACGCAGTATTTT. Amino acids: CASSFRIRGSTDTQYF.

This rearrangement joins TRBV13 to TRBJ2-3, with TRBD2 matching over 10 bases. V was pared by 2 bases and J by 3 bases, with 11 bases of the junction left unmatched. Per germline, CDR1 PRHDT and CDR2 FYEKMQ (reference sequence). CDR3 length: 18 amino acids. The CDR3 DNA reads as TGTGCCAGCAGCTTAAAGCGCAGCGGGAGGGCTTTAACAGATACGCAGTATTTT. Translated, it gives CASSLKRSGRALTDTQYF.

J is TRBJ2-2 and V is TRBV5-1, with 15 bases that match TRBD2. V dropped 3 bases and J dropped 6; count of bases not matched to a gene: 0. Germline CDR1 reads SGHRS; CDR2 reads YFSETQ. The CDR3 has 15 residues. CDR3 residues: CASSWTSGRAGELFF. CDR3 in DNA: TGCGCCAGCAGCTGGACTAGCGGGAGGGCCGGGGAGCTGTTTTTT.

The CDR3 nucleotides read TGTGCCAGCAGTACACGGACGGGGGTAAACAATCAGCCCCAGCATTTT. Encoded protein: CASSTRTGVNNQPQHF. This chain uses TRBV28 with TRBJ1-5; possibly TRBD1 for D (5 bases). The CDR3 has 16 residues. V lost 5 bases to trimming and J lost 3 bases, with 17 bases between them. Germline assignment: CDR1 MDHEN and CDR2 SYDVKM.

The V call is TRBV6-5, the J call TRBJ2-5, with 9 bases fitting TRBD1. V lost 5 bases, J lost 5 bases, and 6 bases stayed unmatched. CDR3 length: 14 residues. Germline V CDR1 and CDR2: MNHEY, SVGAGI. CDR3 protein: CASSKTGGEETQYF. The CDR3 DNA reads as TGTGCCAGCAGTAAGACAGGGGGTGAGGAGACCCAGTACTTC.

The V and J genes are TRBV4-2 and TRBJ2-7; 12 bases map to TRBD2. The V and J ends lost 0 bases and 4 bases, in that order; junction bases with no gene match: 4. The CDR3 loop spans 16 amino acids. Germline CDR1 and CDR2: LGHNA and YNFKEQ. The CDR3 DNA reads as TGTGCCAGCAGCCAAGAGGCTAGCGGGAGGGTTTACGAGCAGTACTTC. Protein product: CASSQEASGRVYEQYF.

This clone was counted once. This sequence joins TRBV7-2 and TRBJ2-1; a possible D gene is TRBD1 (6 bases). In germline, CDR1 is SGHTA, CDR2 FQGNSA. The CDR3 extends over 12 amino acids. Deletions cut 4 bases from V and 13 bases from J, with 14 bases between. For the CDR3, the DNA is TGTGCCAGCAGCTCCGGACAGAATCAACAGTTCTTC. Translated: CASSSGQNQQFF. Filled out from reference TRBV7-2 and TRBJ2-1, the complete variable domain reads GAGVSQSPSNKVTEKGKDVELRCDPISGHTALYWYRQSLGQGLEFLIYFQGNSAPDKSGLPSDRFSAERTGGSVSTLTIQRTQQEDSAVYLCASSSGQNQQFFGPGTRLTVL.

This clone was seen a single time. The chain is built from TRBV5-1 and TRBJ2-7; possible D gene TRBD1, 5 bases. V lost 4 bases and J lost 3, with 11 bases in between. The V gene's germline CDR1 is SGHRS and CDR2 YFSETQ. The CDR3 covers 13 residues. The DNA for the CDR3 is TGCGCCAGCAGCGGGGCAGGACGCTACGAGCAGTACTTC. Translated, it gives CASSGAGRYEQYF.

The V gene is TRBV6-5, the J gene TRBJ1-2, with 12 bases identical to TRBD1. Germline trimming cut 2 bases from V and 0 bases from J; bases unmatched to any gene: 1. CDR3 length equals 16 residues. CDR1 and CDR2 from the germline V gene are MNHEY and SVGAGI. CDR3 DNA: TGTGCCAGCAGTTACCGGGACAGGGGGCCTAACTATGGCTACACCTTC. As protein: CASSYRDRGPNYGYTF.

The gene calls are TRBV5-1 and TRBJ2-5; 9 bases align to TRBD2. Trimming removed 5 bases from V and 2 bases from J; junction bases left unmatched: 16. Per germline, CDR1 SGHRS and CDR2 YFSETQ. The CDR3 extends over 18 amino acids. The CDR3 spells CASSGVLGAGGPQETQYF. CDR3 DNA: TGCGCCAGCAGTGGGGTCCTAGGAGCGGGAGGTCCTCAAGAGACCCAGTACTTC.

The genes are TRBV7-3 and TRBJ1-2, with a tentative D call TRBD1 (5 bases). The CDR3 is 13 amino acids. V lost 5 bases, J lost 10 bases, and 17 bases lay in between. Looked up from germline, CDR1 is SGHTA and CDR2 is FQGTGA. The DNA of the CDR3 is TGTGCCAGCAGCCCGGCGGCCGGGGGTTTCTACACCTTC. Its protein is CASSPAAGGFYTF.

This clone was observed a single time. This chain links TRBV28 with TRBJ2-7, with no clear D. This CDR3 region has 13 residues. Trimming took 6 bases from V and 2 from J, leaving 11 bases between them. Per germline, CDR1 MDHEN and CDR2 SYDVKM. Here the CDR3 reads CASSPSPAYEQYF. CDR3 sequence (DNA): TGTGCCAGCAGCCCTTCTCCCGCCTACGAGCAGTACTTC.

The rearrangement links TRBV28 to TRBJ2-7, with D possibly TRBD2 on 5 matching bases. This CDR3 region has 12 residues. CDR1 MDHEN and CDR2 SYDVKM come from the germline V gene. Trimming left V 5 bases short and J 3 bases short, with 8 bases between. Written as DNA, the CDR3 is TGTGCCAGCAGTGAAGGGAGCTACGAGCAGTACTTC. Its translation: CASSEGSYEQYF.

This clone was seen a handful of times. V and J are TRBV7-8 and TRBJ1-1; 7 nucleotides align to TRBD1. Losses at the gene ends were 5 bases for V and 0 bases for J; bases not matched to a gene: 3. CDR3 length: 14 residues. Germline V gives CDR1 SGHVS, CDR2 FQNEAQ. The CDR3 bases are TGTGCCAGCAGCGGGACAGACATGAACACTGAAGCTTTCTTT. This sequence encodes CASSGTDMNTEAFF.

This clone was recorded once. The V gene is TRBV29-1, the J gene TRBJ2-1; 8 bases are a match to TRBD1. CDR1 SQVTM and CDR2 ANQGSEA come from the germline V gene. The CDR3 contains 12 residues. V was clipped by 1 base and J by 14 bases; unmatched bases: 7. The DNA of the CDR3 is TGCAGCGTTGAAGCGACAGGGGTTACTAAGTTCTTC. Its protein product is CSVEATGVTKFF.

The CDR3 protein is CASSTGGTGQETQYF. The CDR3, as DNA: TGTGCCAGCTCAACCGGCGGGACAGGCCAAGAGACCCAGTACTTC. The V call is TRBV2, the J call TRBJ2-5; the match to TRBD1 covers 8 bases. Germline lookup yields CDR1 SNHLY and CDR2 FYNNEI. This CDR3 is built from 15 residues. V lost 8 bases, J lost 1 base, and 9 bases stayed unmatched.

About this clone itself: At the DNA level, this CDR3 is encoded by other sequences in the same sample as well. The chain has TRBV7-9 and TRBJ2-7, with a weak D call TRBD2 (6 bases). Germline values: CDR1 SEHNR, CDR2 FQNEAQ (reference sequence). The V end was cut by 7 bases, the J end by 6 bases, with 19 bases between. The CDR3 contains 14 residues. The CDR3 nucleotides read TGTGCCAGCACTCAGCGGGCCCCCGCCGGCGAGCAGTACTTC. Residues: CASTQRAPAGEQYF.

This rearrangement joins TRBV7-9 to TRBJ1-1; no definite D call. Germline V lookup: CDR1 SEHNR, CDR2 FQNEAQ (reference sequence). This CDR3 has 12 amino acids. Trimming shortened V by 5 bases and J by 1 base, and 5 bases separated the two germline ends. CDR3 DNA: TGTGCCAGCAGCCATCCGAACACTGAAGCTTTCTTT. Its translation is CASSHPNTEAFF.

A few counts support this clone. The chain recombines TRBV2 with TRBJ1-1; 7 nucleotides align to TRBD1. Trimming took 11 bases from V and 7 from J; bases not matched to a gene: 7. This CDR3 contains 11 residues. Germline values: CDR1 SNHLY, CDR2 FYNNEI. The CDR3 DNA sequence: TGTGCCTCCAGGGGGTTGGGTGAAGCTTTCTTT. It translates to CASRGLGEAFF.

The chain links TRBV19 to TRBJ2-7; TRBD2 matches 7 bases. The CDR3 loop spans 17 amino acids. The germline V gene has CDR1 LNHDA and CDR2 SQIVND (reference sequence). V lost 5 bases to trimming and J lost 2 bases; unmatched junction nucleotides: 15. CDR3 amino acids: CASSGLAEPLTTYEQYF. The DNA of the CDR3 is TGTGCCAGTAGTGGGCTAGCGGAACCCTTAACAACCTACGAGCAGTACTTC.

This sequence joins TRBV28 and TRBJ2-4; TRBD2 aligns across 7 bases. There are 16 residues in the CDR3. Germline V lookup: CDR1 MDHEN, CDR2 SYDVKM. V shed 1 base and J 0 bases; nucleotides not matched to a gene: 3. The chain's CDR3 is CASSLLRGGAKNIQYF. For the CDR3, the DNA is TGTGCCAGCAGTTTATTACGCGGGGGAGCCAAAAACATTCAGTACTTC.